Listed below are T cell receptor beta chains from one sample, sequenced in a study of T cells after yellow fever vaccination. TCRdb called the 5' RACE reads again in MiXCR, with one record for every CDR3 protein. The sample has 300,000 to 350,000 distinct CDR3 sequences; around 4.5% are singletons. The starting material was PBMCs, obtained 15 days after the yellow fever booster vaccination. The receptors stem from a man aged 18 to 30 who received the YFV17D yellow fever vaccine. Each CDR3 is given with its conserved first and last residue. Each record gives: clone size, V gene, D gene, J gene, CDR3 protein, CDR3 DNA. The D gene is left open where the match is weak. Expanded clones get a size class; other rows say once, few or many, or leave the size out.

clone_size: -; v_call: TRBV11-2; d_call: TRBD1; j_call: TRBJ2-1; cdr3_aa: CASSLVRDRRRLGQFF; cdr3_nt: TGTGCCAGCAGCTTAGTCCGGGACAGAAGACGGCTGGGGCAGTTCTTC
clone_size: few; v_call: TRBV7-2; d_call: -; j_call: TRBJ2-2; cdr3_aa: CASSHATRIGELFF; cdr3_nt: TGTGCCAGCAGCCATGCGACTAGGATCGGGGAGCTGTTTTTT
clone_size: -; v_call: TRBV4-2; d_call: -; j_call: TRBJ1-4; cdr3_aa: CASSQASGPPTTTNEKLFF; cdr3_nt: TGTGCCAGCAGCCAAGCCTCCGGACCACCAACCACAACTAATGAAAAACTGTTTTTT
clone_size: few; v_call: TRBV7-8; d_call: -; j_call: TRBJ1-3; cdr3_aa: CASSPGPSGNTIYF; cdr3_nt: TGTGCCAGCAGTCCAGGACCCTCTGGAAACACCATATATTTT
clone_size: -; v_call: TRBV12-3/TRBV12-4; d_call: -; j_call: TRBJ2-3; cdr3_aa: CANPGGAKDTQYF; cdr3_nt: TGTGCCAACCCTGGAGGGGCCAAAGATACGCAGTATTTT
clone_size: many; v_call: TRBV30; d_call: TRBD1; j_call: TRBJ2-3; cdr3_aa: CAWSHGTANTDTQYF; cdr3_nt: TGTGCCTGGAGTCACGGGACAGCTAACACAGATACGCAGTATTTT
clone_size: few; v_call: TRBV5-4; d_call: TRBD2; j_call: TRBJ2-1; cdr3_aa: CASSLGLAGGRAYNEQFF; cdr3_nt: TGTGCCAGCAGCTTGGGACTAGCGGGGGGACGAGCCTACAATGAGCAGTTCTTC
clone_size: few; v_call: TRBV7-9; d_call: TRBD1; j_call: TRBJ1-5; cdr3_aa: CASSSGTGPQPQHF; cdr3_nt: TGTGCCAGCAGCTCCGGGACAGGGCCACAGCCCCAGCATTTT
clone_size: -; v_call: TRBV12-3/TRBV12-4; d_call: -; j_call: TRBJ1-5; cdr3_aa: CASSLRGYGNQPQHF; cdr3_nt: TGTGCCAGCAGTTTACGGGGGTATGGCAATCAGCCCCAGCATTTT
clone_size: many; v_call: TRBV4-3; d_call: TRBD1; j_call: TRBJ2-7; cdr3_aa: CASSQEDRGPEQYF; cdr3_nt: TGCGCCAGCAGCCAAGAGGACAGGGGGCCCGAGCAGTACTTC
clone_size: -; v_call: TRBV20-1; d_call: -; j_call: TRBJ2-3; cdr3_aa: CSARDLAASTDTQYF; cdr3_nt: TGCAGTGCTAGAGATCTAGCAGCCAGCACAGATACGCAGTATTTT
clone_size: many; v_call: TRBV6-5; d_call: -; j_call: TRBJ1-2; cdr3_aa: CASRKRLGPIYGYTF; cdr3_nt: TGTGCCAGCAGAAAACGATTGGGCCCCATCTATGGCTACACCTTC
clone_size: few; v_call: TRBV12-3/TRBV12-4; d_call: -; j_call: TRBJ2-6; cdr3_aa: CASTITGQSGSGANVLTF; cdr3_nt: TGTGCCAGCACCATTACTGGACAGTCTGGATCTGGGGCCAACGTCCTGACTTTC
clone_size: many; v_call: TRBV5-4; d_call: TRBD2; j_call: TRBJ2-1; cdr3_aa: CASSLQSGVLYNEQFF; cdr3_nt: TGTGCCAGCAGCCTCCAGAGCGGGGTCCTCTACAATGAGCAGTTCTTC
clone_size: few; v_call: TRBV20-1; d_call: TRBD1; j_call: TRBJ2-5; cdr3_aa: CSARQGLTQETQYF; cdr3_nt: TGCAGTGCCCGACAGGGGCTTACTCAAGAGACCCAGTACTTC
clone_size: -; v_call: TRBV6-1; d_call: -; j_call: TRBJ2-5; cdr3_aa: CASIVDLGQETQYF; cdr3_nt: TGTGCCAGCATCGTCGACTTGGGACAAGAGACCCAGTACTTC
clone_size: few; v_call: TRBV7-9; d_call: -; j_call: TRBJ2-1; cdr3_aa: CASSSTSGTPSNEQFF; cdr3_nt: TGTGCCAGCAGCTCGACCTCCGGGACGCCTTCCAATGAGCAGTTCTTC
clone_size: -; v_call: TRBV6-1; d_call: -; j_call: TRBJ1-5; cdr3_aa: CASSDRGRVRGNQPQHF; cdr3_nt: TGTGCCAGCAGTGATCGCGGTAGGGTACGGGGCAATCAGCCCCAGCATTTT
clone_size: few; v_call: TRBV4-3; d_call: -; j_call: TRBJ1-4; cdr3_aa: CASSQVARNEKLFF; cdr3_nt: TGCGCCAGCAGCCAAGTGGCCAGGAACGAAAAACTGTTTTTT
clone_size: -; v_call: TRBV4-2; d_call: -; j_call: TRBJ1-1; cdr3_aa: CASSQDAQGQVRTEAFF; cdr3_nt: TGTGCCAGCAGCCAAGATGCGCAGGGGCAGGTGCGGACTGAAGCTTTCTTT
clone_size: -; v_call: TRBV30; d_call: -; j_call: TRBJ2-1; cdr3_aa: CAWSDYYSEQFF; cdr3_nt: TGTGCCTGGAGTGACTACTACAGTGAGCAGTTCTTC
clone_size: few; v_call: TRBV20-1; d_call: -; j_call: TRBJ2-3; cdr3_aa: CSASGWGPDTQYF; cdr3_nt: TGCAGTGCTAGTGGGTGGGGCCCAGATACGCAGTATTTT
clone_size: few; v_call: TRBV20-1; d_call: TRBD1; j_call: TRBJ2-5; cdr3_aa: CSAKRQGPETQYF; cdr3_nt: TGCAGTGCTAAGAGACAGGGTCCCGAGACCCAGTACTTC
clone_size: -; v_call: TRBV20-1; d_call: -; j_call: TRBJ2-3; cdr3_aa: CSAPWAGATTDTQYF; cdr3_nt: TGCAGTGCACCGTGGGCGGGGGCTACCACAGATACGCAGTATTTT
clone_size: -; v_call: TRBV7-3; d_call: -; j_call: TRBJ2-1; cdr3_aa: CASSPTSPSSYNEQFF; cdr3_nt: TGTGCCAGCAGCCCCACATCCCCCAGCTCCTACAATGAGCAGTTCTTC
clone_size: many; v_call: TRBV29-1; d_call: -; j_call: TRBJ2-3; cdr3_aa: CSSWQGRSTDTQYF; cdr3_nt: TGCAGCTCCTGGCAGGGTCGGAGCACAGATACGCAGTATTTT
clone_size: few; v_call: TRBV11-2; d_call: -; j_call: TRBJ2-1; cdr3_aa: CASSLERVNEQFF; cdr3_nt: TGTGCCAGCAGCTTAGAAAGGGTCAATGAGCAGTTCTTC
clone_size: -; v_call: TRBV5-1; d_call: -; j_call: TRBJ2-1; cdr3_aa: CASRPWSDTKQFF; cdr3_nt: TGCGCCAGCAGGCCCTGGTCGGATACTAAGCAGTTCTTC
clone_size: -; v_call: TRBV30; d_call: TRBD1; j_call: TRBJ2-7; cdr3_aa: CAWGLQGIEQYF; cdr3_nt: TGTGCCTGGGGGCTACAGGGGATCGAGCAGTACTTC
clone_size: many; v_call: TRBV2; d_call: -; j_call: TRBJ1-2; cdr3_aa: CASSEGQTLYGYTF; cdr3_nt: TGTGCCAGCAGTGAAGGACAGACTCTTTATGGCTACACCTTC
clone_size: -; v_call: TRBV20-1; d_call: -; j_call: TRBJ1-2; cdr3_aa: CSASSYGYTF; cdr3_nt: TGCAGTGCTAGCAGCTATGGCTACACCTTC
clone_size: many; v_call: TRBV5-1; d_call: -; j_call: TRBJ2-3; cdr3_aa: CASSLGHSVDTQYF; cdr3_nt: TGCGCCAGCTCTCTTGGACACTCAGTTGATACGCAGTATTTT
clone_size: -; v_call: TRBV5-1; d_call: -; j_call: TRBJ2-1; cdr3_aa: CASSLVGVSRQFF; cdr3_nt: TGCGCCAGCAGCTTGGTGGGGGTTTCTCGGCAGTTCTTC
clone_size: -; v_call: TRBV29-1; d_call: -; j_call: TRBJ1-1; cdr3_aa: CSVEESGQGPEAFF; cdr3_nt: TGCAGCGTTGAGGAGAGTGGGCAGGGCCCTGAAGCTTTCTTT
clone_size: -; v_call: TRBV10-3; d_call: -; j_call: TRBJ1-3; cdr3_aa: CAIGPDSVSGNTIYF; cdr3_nt: TGTGCCATCGGTCCTGACAGCGTATCTGGAAACACCATATATTTT
clone_size: -; v_call: TRBV5-4; d_call: -; j_call: TRBJ2-5; cdr3_aa: CASSPWTDQETQYF; cdr3_nt: TGTGCCAGCAGCCCATGGACGGATCAAGAGACCCAGTACTTC
clone_size: many; v_call: TRBV9; d_call: -; j_call: TRBJ1-2; cdr3_aa: CASSPSADDRISANYGYTF; cdr3_nt: TGTGCCAGCAGCCCTAGTGCGGACGACAGAATATCGGCTAACTATGGCTACACCTTC
clone_size: many; v_call: TRBV28; d_call: -; j_call: TRBJ1-3; cdr3_aa: CASSPDSGNTIYF; cdr3_nt: TGTGCCAGCAGTCCAGATTCTGGAAACACCATATATTTT
clone_size: -; v_call: TRBV5-1; d_call: -; j_call: TRBJ1-2; cdr3_aa: CASSEAGPTYGYTF; cdr3_nt: TGCGCCAGCAGTGAGGCAGGGCCCACCTATGGCTACACCTTC
clone_size: many; v_call: TRBV7-6; d_call: -; j_call: TRBJ1-1; cdr3_aa: CASSLAPGFAEAFF; cdr3_nt: TGTGCCAGCAGCTTAGCGCCGGGGTTCGCTGAAGCTTTCTTT
clone_size: -; v_call: TRBV7-6; d_call: -; j_call: TRBJ2-3; cdr3_aa: CASSSRPAGDTQYF; cdr3_nt: TGTGCCAGCAGCTCTAGACCTGCTGGGGATACGCAGTATTTT
clone_size: many; v_call: TRBV5-1; d_call: TRBD1; j_call: TRBJ1-1; cdr3_aa: CASSGTGGAEAFF; cdr3_nt: TGCGCCAGCAGCGGGACAGGGGGGGCTGAAGCTTTCTTT
clone_size: many; v_call: TRBV15; d_call: -; j_call: TRBJ2-1; cdr3_aa: CATSRGGGARYNEQFF; cdr3_nt: TGTGCCACCAGCAGAGGGGGGGGGGCCCGGTACAATGAGCAGTTCTTC
clone_size: -; v_call: TRBV5-5; d_call: -; j_call: TRBJ2-6; cdr3_aa: CASSLTRFSGANVLTF; cdr3_nt: TGTGCCAGCAGCTTGACTAGGTTTTCTGGGGCCAACGTCCTGACTTTC
clone_size: many; v_call: TRBV4-1; d_call: -; j_call: TRBJ1-1; cdr3_aa: CASSQGGPTTEAFF; cdr3_nt: TGCGCCAGCAGCCAAGGAGGGCCGACCACTGAAGCTTTCTTT
clone_size: many; v_call: TRBV7-2; d_call: -; j_call: TRBJ1-4; cdr3_aa: CASSFFGRPTNEKLFF; cdr3_nt: TGTGCCAGCAGCTTCTTCGGGCGACCAACTAATGAAAAACTGTTTTTT
clone_size: many; v_call: TRBV6-1; d_call: TRBD1; j_call: TRBJ2-3; cdr3_aa: CASSASDRGADTQYF; cdr3_nt: TGTGCCAGCAGTGCCTCGGACAGGGGTGCAGATACGCAGTATTTT
clone_size: -; v_call: TRBV5-1; d_call: -; j_call: TRBJ2-7; cdr3_aa: CASSPGLGSSYEQYF; cdr3_nt: TGCGCCAGCAGCCCGGGACTGGGCAGCTCCTACGAGCAGTACTTC
clone_size: -; v_call: TRBV25-1; d_call: -; j_call: TRBJ2-7; cdr3_aa: CASSVGDEQYF; cdr3_nt: TGTGCCAGCAGCGTGGGTGACGAGCAGTACTTC
clone_size: many; v_call: TRBV7-9; d_call: TRBD1; j_call: TRBJ1-4; cdr3_aa: CASSPRGTGPNEKLFF; cdr3_nt: TGTGCCAGCAGCCCCCGAGGGACAGGGCCTAATGAAAAACTGTTTTTT
clone_size: once; v_call: TRBV7-2; d_call: -; j_call: TRBJ2-2; cdr3_aa: CASSLAIQPTGELFF; cdr3_nt: TGTGCCAGCAGCTTAGCGATACAGCCCACCGGGGAGCTGTTTTTT
clone_size: many; v_call: TRBV4-1; d_call: TRBD1; j_call: TRBJ2-7; cdr3_aa: CASSPTGTATYEQYF; cdr3_nt: TGCGCCAGCAGCCCCACCGGGACAGCAACCTACGAGCAGTACTTC
clone_size: many; v_call: TRBV12-3/TRBV12-4; d_call: -; j_call: TRBJ2-3; cdr3_aa: CASSLGAGSSTDTQYF; cdr3_nt: TGTGCCAGCAGTTTAGGCGCAGGGTCTAGCACAGATACGCAGTATTTT
clone_size: many; v_call: TRBV20-1; d_call: -; j_call: TRBJ2-5; cdr3_aa: CSASHRRKQETQYF; cdr3_nt: TGCAGTGCTAGTCACCGGCGCAAGCAAGAGACCCAGTACTTC
clone_size: few; v_call: TRBV6-2/TRBV6-3; d_call: TRBD2; j_call: TRBJ2-5; cdr3_aa: CASSSGLAGGDETQYF; cdr3_nt: TGTGCCAGCAGCTCAGGACTAGCGGGGGGAGACGAGACCCAGTACTTC